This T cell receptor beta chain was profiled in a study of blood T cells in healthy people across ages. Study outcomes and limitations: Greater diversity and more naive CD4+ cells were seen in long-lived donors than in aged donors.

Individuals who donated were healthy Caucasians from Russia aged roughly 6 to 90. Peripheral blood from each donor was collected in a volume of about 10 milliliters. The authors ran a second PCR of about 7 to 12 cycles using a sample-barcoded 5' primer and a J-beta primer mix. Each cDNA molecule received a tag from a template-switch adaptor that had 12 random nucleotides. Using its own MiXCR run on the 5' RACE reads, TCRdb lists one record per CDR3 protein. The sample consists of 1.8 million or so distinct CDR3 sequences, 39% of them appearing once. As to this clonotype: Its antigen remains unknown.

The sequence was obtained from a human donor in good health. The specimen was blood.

CDR3 sequence reads: CAISMGLNPETQYF. The CDR3 DNA reads as TGTGCCATCAGTATGGGACTAAATCCGGAGACCCAGTACTTC. The chain links TRBV10-3 to TRBJ2-5, with TRBD2 matching 7 bases. The CDR3 has 14 residues. Germline CDR1 and CDR2: ENHRY and SYGVKD. J lost 5 bases, V lost 5 bases, and 8 bases had no gene match.